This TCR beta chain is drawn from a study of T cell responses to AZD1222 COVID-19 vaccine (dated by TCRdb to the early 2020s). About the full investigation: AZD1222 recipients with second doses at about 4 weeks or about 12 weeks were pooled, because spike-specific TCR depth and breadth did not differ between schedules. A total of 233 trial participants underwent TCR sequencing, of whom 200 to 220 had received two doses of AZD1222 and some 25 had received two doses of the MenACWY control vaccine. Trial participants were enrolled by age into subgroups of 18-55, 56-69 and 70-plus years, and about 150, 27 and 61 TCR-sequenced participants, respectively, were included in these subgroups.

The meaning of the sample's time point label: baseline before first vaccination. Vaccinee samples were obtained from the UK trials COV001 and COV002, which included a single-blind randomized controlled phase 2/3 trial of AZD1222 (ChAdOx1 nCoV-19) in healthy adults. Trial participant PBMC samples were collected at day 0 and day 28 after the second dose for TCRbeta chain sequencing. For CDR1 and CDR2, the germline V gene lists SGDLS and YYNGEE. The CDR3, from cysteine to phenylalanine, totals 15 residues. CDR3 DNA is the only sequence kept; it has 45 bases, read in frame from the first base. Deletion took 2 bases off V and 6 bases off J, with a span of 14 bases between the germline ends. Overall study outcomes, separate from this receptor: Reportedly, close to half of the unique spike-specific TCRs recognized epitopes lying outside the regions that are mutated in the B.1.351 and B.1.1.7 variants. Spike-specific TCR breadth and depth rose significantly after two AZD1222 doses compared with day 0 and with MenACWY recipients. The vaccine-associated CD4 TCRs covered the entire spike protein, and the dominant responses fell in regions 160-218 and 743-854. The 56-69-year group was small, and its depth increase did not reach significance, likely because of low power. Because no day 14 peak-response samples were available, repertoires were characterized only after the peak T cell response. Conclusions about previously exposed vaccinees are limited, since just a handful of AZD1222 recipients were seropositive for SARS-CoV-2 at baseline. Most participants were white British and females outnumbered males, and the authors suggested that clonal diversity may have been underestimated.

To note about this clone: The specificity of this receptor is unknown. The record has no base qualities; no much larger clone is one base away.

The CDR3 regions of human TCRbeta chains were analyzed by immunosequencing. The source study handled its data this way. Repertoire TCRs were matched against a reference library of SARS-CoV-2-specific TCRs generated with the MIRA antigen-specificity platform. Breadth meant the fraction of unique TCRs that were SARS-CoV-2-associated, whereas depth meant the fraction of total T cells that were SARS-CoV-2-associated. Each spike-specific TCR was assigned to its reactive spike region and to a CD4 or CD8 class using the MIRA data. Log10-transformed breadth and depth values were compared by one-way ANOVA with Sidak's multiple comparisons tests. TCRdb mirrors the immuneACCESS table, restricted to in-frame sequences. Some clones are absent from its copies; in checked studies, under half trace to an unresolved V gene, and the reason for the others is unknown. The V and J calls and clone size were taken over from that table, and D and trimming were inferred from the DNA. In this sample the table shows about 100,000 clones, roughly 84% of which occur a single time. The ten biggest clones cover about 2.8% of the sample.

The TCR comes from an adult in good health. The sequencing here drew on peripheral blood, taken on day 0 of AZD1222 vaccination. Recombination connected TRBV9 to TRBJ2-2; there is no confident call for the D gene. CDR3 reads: CASSVFPEAPGELFF. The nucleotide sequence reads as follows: TGTGCCAGCAGCGTTTTTCCCGAAGCACCCGGGGAGCTGTTTTTT.